A selection of T cell receptor beta chains follows, all from one sample in a study of vaccination and CD4 T cells after COVID-19. No antigen has been identified for these receptors. TCRdb re-called the PCR reads with MiXCR, one entry per CDR3 protein. The sample shows around 7,000 distinct CDR3 sequences, about two fifths of them seen only once. The source material was CD4+ T cells from blood, cultured in vitro. These receptor sequences come from a human donor in good health. The CDR3 runs from the conserved cysteine through the conserved F or W. Each record gives: D gene, J gene, clone size, V gene, CDR3 protein, CDR3 DNA. D genes are given only for firm matches. Size tells how often a clone was seen (once, few, many) or the class of an expanded clone, and some rows leave it out.

D: NA
J: TRBJ1-1
size: NA
V: TRBV11-2
CDR3: CASSPIQAEAFF
DNA: TGTGCCAGCAGCCCCATCCAGGCTGAAGCTTTCTTT

D: NA
J: TRBJ1-5
size: few
V: TRBV11-2
CDR3: CASSYLRGQPQHF
DNA: TGTGCCAGCAGCTACCTACGGGGTCAGCCCCAGCATTTT

D: NA
J: TRBJ1-2
size: NA
V: TRBV20-1
CDR3: CSARDGTENYGYTF
DNA: TGCAGTGCTAGAGACGGGACGGAGAACTATGGCTACACCTTC

D: TRBD1
J: TRBJ1-1
size: few
V: TRBV7-9
CDR3: CASSLAGGGEAFF
DNA: TGTGCCAGCAGCTTAGCAGGGGGCGGTGAAGCTTTCTTT

D: TRBD1
J: TRBJ1-2
size: NA
V: TRBV6-1
CDR3: CASKGGGQTNYGYTF
DNA: TGTGCCAGCAAAGGAGGGGGACAGACAAACTATGGCTACACCTTC

D: NA
J: TRBJ2-1
size: few
V: TRBV20-1
CDR3: CSPRSPSSGDHNEQFF
DNA: TGCAGTCCTCGTTCCCCGTCGTCGGGGGACCACAATGAGCAGTTCTTC

D: TRBD2
J: TRBJ2-3
size: NA
V: TRBV2
CDR3: CASRLLAGGGDTQYF
DNA: TGTGCCAGCAGATTACTAGCGGGGGGCGGGGATACGCAGTATTTT

D: NA
J: TRBJ1-6
size: NA
V: TRBV11-2
CDR3: CASSLQDNSPLHF
DNA: TGTGCCAGCAGCTTACAGGATAATTCACCCCTCCACTTT

D: NA
J: TRBJ1-1
size: NA
V: TRBV7-9
CDR3: CASSFRNEAFF
DNA: TGTGCCAGCAGCTTTAGGAATGAAGCTTTCTTT

D: TRBD1
J: TRBJ1-2
size: NA
V: TRBV20-1
CDR3: CSAHRRGRVWGYTF
DNA: TGCAGTGCGCACCGCAGGGGGCGCGTGTGGGGCTACACCTTC

D: TRBD2
J: TRBJ2-5
size: NA
V: TRBV5-4
CDR3: CASSSFEGGLETQYF
DNA: TGTGCCAGCAGCTCCTTTGAGGGAGGGCTTGAGACCCAGTACTTC

D: TRBD1
J: TRBJ1-2
size: large
V: TRBV30
CDR3: CAGFTGGMAGYTF
DNA: TGTGCCGGGTTTACAGGGGGAATGGCGGGCTACACCTTC

D: NA
J: TRBJ1-1
size: NA
V: TRBV7-9
CDR3: CASSYRGDTEAFF
DNA: TGTGCCAGCAGCTACCGGGGGGACACTGAAGCTTTCTTT

D: NA
J: TRBJ1-2
size: few
V: TRBV2
CDR3: CASSPIGQANYGYTF
DNA: TGTGCCAGCAGCCCCATTGGACAAGCTAACTATGGCTACACCTTC

D: NA
J: TRBJ1-1
size: few
V: TRBV7-9
CDR3: CASSFYEKAFF
DNA: TGTGCCAGCAGCTTCTACGAGAAAGCTTTCTTT

D: NA
J: TRBJ1-2
size: NA
V: TRBV6-1
CDR3: CASSEKFGGGYTF
DNA: TGTGCCAGCAGTGAAAAGTTTGGGGGTGGCTACACCTTC

D: NA
J: TRBJ1-3
size: few
V: TRBV15
CDR3: CATSPDTGNTIYF
DNA: TGTGCCACCAGCCCTGACACAGGAAACACCATATATTTT

D: NA
J: TRBJ1-1
size: medium-sized
V: TRBV5-4
CDR3: CASSWDTKNDAFF
DNA: TGTGCCAGCAGCTGGGACACTAAGAATGATGCTTTCTTT

D: NA
J: TRBJ2-7
size: few
V: TRBV27
CDR3: CASSPRVLTGYEQYF
DNA: TGTGCCAGCAGTCCCCGGGTCCTAACGGGGTACGAGCAGTACTTC

D: NA
J: TRBJ2-1
size: few
V: TRBV12-3/TRBV12-4
CDR3: CASRQGRGEQFF
DNA: TGTGCCAGCAGACAGGGACGAGGTGAGCAGTTCTTC

D: NA
J: TRBJ2-7
size: NA
V: TRBV5-4
CDR3: CASSLERSYEQYF
DNA: TGTGCCAGCAGCTTGGAAAGGTCCTACGAGCAGTACTTC

D: NA
J: TRBJ1-1
size: NA
V: TRBV5-8
CDR3: CASSPWVYDTEAFF
DNA: TGTGCCAGCAGCCCCTGGGTATACGACACTGAAGCTTTCTTT

D: NA
J: TRBJ2-3
size: NA
V: TRBV5-1
CDR3: CASSPIGTDTQYF
DNA: TGCGCCAGCAGCCCCATAGGGACAGATACGCAGTATTTT

D: NA
J: TRBJ2-5
size: few
V: TRBV7-8
CDR3: CASSFGGLGETQYF
DNA: TGTGCCAGCAGCTTCGGGGGGCTTGGAGAGACCCAGTACTTC

D: NA
J: TRBJ1-2
size: NA
V: TRBV5-1
CDR3: CASSLDTSPAAGYTF
DNA: TGCGCCAGCAGCTTGGATACATCACCAGCCGCTGGCTACACCTTC

D: NA
J: TRBJ1-5
size: NA
V: TRBV6-1
CDR3: CASRLSWDQPQHF
DNA: TGTGCCAGCAGGTTAAGTTGGGACCAGCCCCAGCATTTT

D: NA
J: TRBJ1-4
size: NA
V: TRBV28
CDR3: CASSPVYEKLFF
DNA: TGTGCCAGCAGTCCTGTATACGAAAAACTGTTTTTT

D: TRBD1
J: TRBJ1-1
size: NA
V: TRBV19
CDR3: CASSAAGQGLNTEAFF
DNA: TGTGCCAGTAGTGCCGCAGGACAGGGTCTGAACACTGAAGCTTTCTTT

D: NA
J: TRBJ2-3
size: few
V: TRBV5-1
CDR3: CASSRLGSTDTQYF
DNA: TGCGCCAGCAGCCGTCTAGGTAGCACAGATACGCAGTATTTT

D: NA
J: TRBJ1-1
size: once
V: TRBV14
CDR3: CASSRQRGTEAFF
DNA: TGTGCCAGCAGTCGACAGCGGGGCACTGAAGCTTTCTTT

D: NA
J: TRBJ1-2
size: few
V: TRBV20-1
CDR3: CSASRGNYGYTF
DNA: TGCAGTGCCAGCAGGGGTAACTATGGCTACACCTTC

D: NA
J: TRBJ1-5
size: NA
V: TRBV6-1
CDR3: CASSRSGSSQPQHF
DNA: TGTGCCAGCAGTCGTTCAGGGTCAAGTCAGCCCCAGCATTTT

D: TRBD1
J: TRBJ1-1
size: NA
V: TRBV10-3
CDR3: CAISRQGKNTEAFF
DNA: TGTGCCATCAGCCGACAGGGAAAGAACACTGAAGCTTTCTTT

D: NA
J: TRBJ2-1
size: NA
V: TRBV10-3
CDR3: CAISEGDFPPWQFF
DNA: TGTGCCATCAGTGAAGGGGACTTCCCCCCGTGGCAGTTCTTC

D: TRBD2
J: TRBJ2-6
size: NA
V: TRBV6-5
CDR3: CASSYRLAPKSGANVLTF
DNA: TGTGCCAGCAGTTATAGACTAGCTCCTAAGTCTGGGGCCAACGTCCTGACTTTC

D: NA
J: TRBJ1-5
size: few
V: TRBV6-2/TRBV6-3
CDR3: CATHDRLNQPQHF
DNA: TGTGCCACCCACGACAGGCTAAATCAGCCCCAGCATTTT

D: NA
J: TRBJ1-3
size: NA
V: TRBV6-1
CDR3: CASSGQAVGNTIYF
DNA: TGTGCCAGCAGTGGACAAGCCGTAGGAAACACCATATATTTT

D: NA
J: TRBJ1-2
size: few
V: TRBV7-9
CDR3: CASSLEVRGYTF
DNA: TGTGCCAGCAGCTTAGAAGTTAGGGGCTACACCTTC

D: TRBD2
J: TRBJ2-5
size: NA
V: TRBV10-1
CDR3: CASNRERGETQYF
DNA: TGCGCCAGCAATCGGGAGCGGGGAGAGACCCAGTACTTC

D: NA
J: TRBJ2-7
size: NA
V: TRBV20-1
CDR3: CSAREQGRGSSYEQYF
DNA: TGCAGTGCTAGGGAACAGGGCCGAGGGAGCTCCTACGAGCAGTACTTC

D: NA
J: TRBJ1-4
size: NA
V: TRBV5-6
CDR3: CASSWGTRDFEKLFF
DNA: TGTGCCAGCAGCTGGGGGACGAGGGACTTTGAAAAACTGTTTTTT

D: NA
J: TRBJ1-6
size: NA
V: TRBV5-1
CDR3: CASSLSGRNSPLHF
DNA: TGCGCCAGCAGCTTGAGCGGCAGAAATTCACCCCTCCACTTT

D: TRBD2
J: TRBJ2-3
size: NA
V: TRBV14
CDR3: CASSSSSGATWTQYF
DNA: TGTGCCAGCAGCAGTTCTAGCGGGGCCACATGGACGCAGTATTTT

D: NA
J: TRBJ2-5
size: NA
V: TRBV20-1
CDR3: CSARGGSRARGPETQYF
DNA: TGCAGTGCTAGAGGAGGGTCTCGCGCTAGAGGTCCAGAGACCCAGTACTTC

D: NA
J: TRBJ2-3
size: few
V: TRBV10-3
CDR3: CAISDRQRYTDTQYF
DNA: TGTGCCATCAGTGATCGGCAGCGATACACAGATACGCAGTATTTT

D: TRBD1
J: TRBJ2-5
size: NA
V: TRBV7-9
CDR3: CASSPLQGPQETQYF
DNA: TGTGCCAGCAGCCCCCTACAGGGGCCACAAGAGACCCAGTACTTC

D: NA
J: TRBJ1-1
size: few
V: TRBV12-5
CDR3: CASGLVGGITEAFF
DNA: TGTGCTAGTGGTTTGGTCGGCGGGATCACTGAAGCTTTCTTT

D: TRBD1
J: TRBJ2-2
size: NA
V: TRBV6-1
CDR3: CASSDRVEQTGELFF
DNA: TGTGCCAGCTCCGACAGGGTCGAACAGACCGGGGAGCTGTTTTTT